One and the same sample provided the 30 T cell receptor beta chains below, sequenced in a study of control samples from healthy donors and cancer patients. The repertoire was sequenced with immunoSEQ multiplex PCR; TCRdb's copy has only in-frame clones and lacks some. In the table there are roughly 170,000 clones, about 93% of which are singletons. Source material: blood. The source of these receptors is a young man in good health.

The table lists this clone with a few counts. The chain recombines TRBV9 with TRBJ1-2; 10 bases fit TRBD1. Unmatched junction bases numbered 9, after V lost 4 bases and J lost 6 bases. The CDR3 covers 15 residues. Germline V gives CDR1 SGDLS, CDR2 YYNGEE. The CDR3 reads CASSPGTGDGDGYTF. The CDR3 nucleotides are TGTGCCAGCAGCCCAGGGACAGGGGATGGAGATGGCTACACCTTC.

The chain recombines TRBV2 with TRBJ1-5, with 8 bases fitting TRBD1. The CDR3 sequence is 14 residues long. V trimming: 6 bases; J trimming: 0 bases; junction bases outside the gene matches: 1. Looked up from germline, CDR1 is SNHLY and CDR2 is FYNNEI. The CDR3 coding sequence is TGTGCCAGCAGAGGGACAGGTAGCAATCAGCCCCAGCATTTT. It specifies CASRGTGSNQPQHF.

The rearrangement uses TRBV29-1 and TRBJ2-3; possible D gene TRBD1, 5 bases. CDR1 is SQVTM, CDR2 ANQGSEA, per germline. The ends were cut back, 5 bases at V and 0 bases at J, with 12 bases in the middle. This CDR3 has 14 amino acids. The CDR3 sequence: CSVTRQISTDTQYF. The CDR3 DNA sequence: TGCAGCGTTACCCGACAGATTAGCACAGATACGCAGTATTTT.

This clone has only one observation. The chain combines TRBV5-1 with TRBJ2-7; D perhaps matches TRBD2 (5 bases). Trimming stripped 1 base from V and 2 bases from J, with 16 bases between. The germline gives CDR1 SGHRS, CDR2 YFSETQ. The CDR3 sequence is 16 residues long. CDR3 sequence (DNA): TGCGCCAGCAGCTTGAGCCCAGCGGTTGGGGCCTACGAGCAGTACTTC. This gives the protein CASSLSPAVGAYEQYF.

The CDR3 reads CASSYSRVCNQPQHF. DNA for the CDR3: TGTGCCAGCAGTTATTCACGAGTTTGCAATCAGCCCCAGCATTTT. The V and J genes are TRBV6-9 and TRBJ1-5, with unresolved D. V lost 0 bases and J lost 2, with 8 bases in between. The CDR3 sequence is 15 residues long. From germline, CDR1 is MNHGY and CDR2 SVAAGI.

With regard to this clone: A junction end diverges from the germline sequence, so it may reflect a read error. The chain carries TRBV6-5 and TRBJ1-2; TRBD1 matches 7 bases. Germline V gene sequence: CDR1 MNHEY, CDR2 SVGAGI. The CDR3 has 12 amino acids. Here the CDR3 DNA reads TGTGCCGCGAGAGGGGGCGACTATGGTTACACCTTC. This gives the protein CAARGGDYGYTF.

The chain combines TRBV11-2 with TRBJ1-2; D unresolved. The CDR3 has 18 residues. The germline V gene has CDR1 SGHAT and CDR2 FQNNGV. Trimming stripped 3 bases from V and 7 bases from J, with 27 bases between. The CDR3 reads CASSFFYPHSTPGGGYTF. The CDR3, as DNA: TGTGCCAGCAGCTTTTTTTATCCGCATAGCACCCCAGGAGGTGGCTACACCTTC.

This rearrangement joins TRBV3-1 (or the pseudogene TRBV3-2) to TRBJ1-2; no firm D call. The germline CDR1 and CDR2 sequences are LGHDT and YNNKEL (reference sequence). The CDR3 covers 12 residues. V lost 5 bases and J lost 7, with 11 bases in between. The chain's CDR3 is CASSSKMGGYTF. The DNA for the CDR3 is TGTGCCAGCAGCTCTAAGATGGGTGGCTACACCTTC.

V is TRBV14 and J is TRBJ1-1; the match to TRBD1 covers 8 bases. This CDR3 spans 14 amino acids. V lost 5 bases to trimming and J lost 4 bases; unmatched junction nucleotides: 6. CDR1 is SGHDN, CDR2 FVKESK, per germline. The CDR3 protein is CASSARDRSTEAFF. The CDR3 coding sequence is TGTGCCAGCAGCGCCCGGGACAGGTCCACTGAAGCTTTCTTT.

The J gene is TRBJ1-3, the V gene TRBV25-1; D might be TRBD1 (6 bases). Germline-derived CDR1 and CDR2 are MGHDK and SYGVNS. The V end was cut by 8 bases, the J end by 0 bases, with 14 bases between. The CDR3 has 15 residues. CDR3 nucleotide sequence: TGTGCCAGCCGGGACACCCGGAACTCTGGAAACACCATATATTTT. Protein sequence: CASRDTRNSGNTIYF.

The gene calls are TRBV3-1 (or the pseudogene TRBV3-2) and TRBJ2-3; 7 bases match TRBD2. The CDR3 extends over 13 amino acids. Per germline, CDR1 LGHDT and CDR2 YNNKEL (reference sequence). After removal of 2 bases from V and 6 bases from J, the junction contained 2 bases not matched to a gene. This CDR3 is CASSQFSGDTQYF. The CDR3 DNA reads TGTGCCAGCAGCCAATTTAGCGGGGATACGCAGTATTTT.

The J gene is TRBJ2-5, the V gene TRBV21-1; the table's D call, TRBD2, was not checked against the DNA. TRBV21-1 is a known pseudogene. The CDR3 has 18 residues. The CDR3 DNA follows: TGTGCCAGCAGGAAGGGGACTAGCGGGGCCAGGTACCAAGAGACCCAGTACTTC. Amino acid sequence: CASRKGTSGARYQETQYF.

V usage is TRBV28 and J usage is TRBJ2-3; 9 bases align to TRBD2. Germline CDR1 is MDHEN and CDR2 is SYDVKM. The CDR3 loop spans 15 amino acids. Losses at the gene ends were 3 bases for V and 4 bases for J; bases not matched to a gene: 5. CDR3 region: CASSFVAGGPDTQYF. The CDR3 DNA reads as TGTGCCAGCAGTTTTGTCGCGGGGGGGCCAGATACGCAGTATTTT.

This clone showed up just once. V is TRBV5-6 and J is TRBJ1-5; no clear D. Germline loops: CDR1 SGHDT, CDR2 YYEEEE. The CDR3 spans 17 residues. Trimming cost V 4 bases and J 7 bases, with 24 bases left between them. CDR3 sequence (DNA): TGTGCCAGCAGCAACATGTTTCAAGCGGCGGAGGTACAGCCCCAGCATTTT. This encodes CASSNMFQAAEVQPQHF.

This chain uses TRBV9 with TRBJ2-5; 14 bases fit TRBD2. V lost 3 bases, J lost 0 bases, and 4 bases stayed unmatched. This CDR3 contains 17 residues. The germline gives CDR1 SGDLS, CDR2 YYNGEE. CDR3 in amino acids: CASSAGLAGGYQETQYF. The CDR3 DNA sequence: TGTGCCAGCAGCGCCGGACTAGCGGGGGGTTACCAAGAGACCCAGTACTTC.

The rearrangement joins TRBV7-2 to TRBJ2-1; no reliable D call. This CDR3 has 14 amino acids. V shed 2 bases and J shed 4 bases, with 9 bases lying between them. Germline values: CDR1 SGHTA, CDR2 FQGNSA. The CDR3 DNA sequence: TGTGCCAGCAGCTTACGCCCGCTATACAATGAGCAGTTCTTC. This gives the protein CASSLRPLYNEQFF.

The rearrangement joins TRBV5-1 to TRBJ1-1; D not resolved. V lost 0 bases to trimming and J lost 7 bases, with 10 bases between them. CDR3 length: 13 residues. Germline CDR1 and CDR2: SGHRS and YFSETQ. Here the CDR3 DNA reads TGCGCCAGCAGCTTGGGCCAGGAGATTGAAGCTTTCTTT. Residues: CASSLGQEIEAFF.

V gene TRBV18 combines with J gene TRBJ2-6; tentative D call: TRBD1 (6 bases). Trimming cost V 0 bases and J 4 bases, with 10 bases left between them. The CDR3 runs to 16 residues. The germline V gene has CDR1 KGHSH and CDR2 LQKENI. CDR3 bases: TGTGCCAGCTCACCACCGGGGGCAAACGGGGCCAACGTCCTGACTTTC. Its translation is CASSPPGANGANVLTF.

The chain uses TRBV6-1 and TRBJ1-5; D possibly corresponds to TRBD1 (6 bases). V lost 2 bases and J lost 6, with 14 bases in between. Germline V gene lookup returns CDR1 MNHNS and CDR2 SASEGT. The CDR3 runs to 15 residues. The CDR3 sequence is CASSELGGLAQPQHF. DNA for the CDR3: TGTGCCAGCAGTGAATTGGGGGGGCTAGCTCAGCCCCAGCATTTT.

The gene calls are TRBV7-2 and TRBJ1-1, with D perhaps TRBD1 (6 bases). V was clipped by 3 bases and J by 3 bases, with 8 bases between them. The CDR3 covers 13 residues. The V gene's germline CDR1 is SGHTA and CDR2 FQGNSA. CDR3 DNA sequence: TGTGCCAGCAGCTTTAAGGGGGACACTGAAGCTTTCTTT. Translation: CASSFKGDTEAFF. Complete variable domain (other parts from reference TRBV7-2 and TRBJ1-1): GAGVSQSPSNKVTEKGKDVELRCDPISGHTALYWYRQSLGQGLEFLIYFQGNSAPDKSGLPSDRFSAERTGGSVSTLTIQRTQQEDSAVYLCASSFKGDTEAFFGQGTRLTVV.

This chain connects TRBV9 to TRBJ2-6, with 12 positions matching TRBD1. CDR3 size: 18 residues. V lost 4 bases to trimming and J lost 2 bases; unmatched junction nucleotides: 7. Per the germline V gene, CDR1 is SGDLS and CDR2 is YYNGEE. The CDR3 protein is CASSSPGTGGPGANVLTF. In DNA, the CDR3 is TGTGCCAGCAGCTCCCCCGGGACAGGGGGCCCTGGGGCCAACGTCCTGACTTTC.

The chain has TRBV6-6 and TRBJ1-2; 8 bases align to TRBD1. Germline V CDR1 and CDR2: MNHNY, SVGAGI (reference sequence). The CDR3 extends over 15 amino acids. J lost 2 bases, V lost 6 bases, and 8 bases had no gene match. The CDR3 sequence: CASSPFGQGNYGYTF. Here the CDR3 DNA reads TGTGCCAGCAGCCCGTTTGGACAGGGAAACTATGGCTACACCTTC.

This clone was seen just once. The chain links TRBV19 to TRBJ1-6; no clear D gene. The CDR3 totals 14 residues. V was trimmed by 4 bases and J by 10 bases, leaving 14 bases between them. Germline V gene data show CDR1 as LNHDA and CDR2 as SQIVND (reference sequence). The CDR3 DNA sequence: TGTGCCAGTAGTACTGGCGGAGACGGCTCACCCCTCCACTTT. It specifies CASSTGGDGSPLHF.

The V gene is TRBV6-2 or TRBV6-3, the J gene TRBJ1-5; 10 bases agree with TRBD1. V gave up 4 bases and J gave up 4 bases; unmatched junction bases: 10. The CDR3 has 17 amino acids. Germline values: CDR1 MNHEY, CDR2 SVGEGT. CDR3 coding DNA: TGTGCCAGCAGTTTAGGGTACCGGACAGGGGGAAATCAGCCCCAGCATTTT. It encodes CASSLGYRTGGNQPQHF.

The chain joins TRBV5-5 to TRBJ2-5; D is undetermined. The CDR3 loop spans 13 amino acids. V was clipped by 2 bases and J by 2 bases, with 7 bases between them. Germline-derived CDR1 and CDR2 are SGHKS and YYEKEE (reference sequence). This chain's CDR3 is CASSLRTQETQYF. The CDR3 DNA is TGTGCCAGCAGCTTACGTACACAAGAGACCCAGTACTTC. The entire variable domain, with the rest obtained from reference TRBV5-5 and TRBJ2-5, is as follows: DAGVTQSPTHLIKTRGQQVTLRCSPISGHKSVSWYQQVLGQGPQFIFQYYEKEERGRGNFPDRFSARQFPNYSSELNVNALLLGDSALYLCASSLRTQETQYFGPGTRLLVL.

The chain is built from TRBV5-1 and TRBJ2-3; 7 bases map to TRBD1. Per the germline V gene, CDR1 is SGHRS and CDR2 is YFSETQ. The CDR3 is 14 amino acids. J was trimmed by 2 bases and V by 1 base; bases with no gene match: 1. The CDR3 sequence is CASSLRGHTDTQYF. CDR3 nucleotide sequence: TGCGCCAGCAGCTTGAGGGGGCACACAGATACGCAGTATTTT. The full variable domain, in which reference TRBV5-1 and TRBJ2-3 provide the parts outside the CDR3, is KAGVTQTPRYLIKTRGQQVTLSCSPISGHRSVSWYQQTPGQGLQFLFEYFSETQRNKGNFPGRFSGRQFSNSRSEMNVSTLELGDSALYLCASSLRGHTDTQYFGPGTRLTVL.

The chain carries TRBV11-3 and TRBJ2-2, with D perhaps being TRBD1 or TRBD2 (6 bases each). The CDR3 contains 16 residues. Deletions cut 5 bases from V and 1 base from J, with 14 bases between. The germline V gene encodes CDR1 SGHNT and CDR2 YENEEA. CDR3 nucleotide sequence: TGTGCCAGCAGCCCACGGGGGCCCGGGAACACCGGGGAGCTGTTTTTT. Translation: CASSPRGPGNTGELFF.

The CDR3 DNA reads TGTGCCAGCAGTGAAGCAGGAAGGTTCTCTAACTATGGCTACACCTTC. Amino acids: CASSEAGRFSNYGYTF. V usage is TRBV6-1 and J usage is TRBJ1-2; no reliable D call. Germline lookup yields CDR1 MNHNS and CDR2 SASEGT. V was shortened by 0 bases and J by 0 bases, with 11 bases between the two germline ends. CDR3 length equals 16 residues.

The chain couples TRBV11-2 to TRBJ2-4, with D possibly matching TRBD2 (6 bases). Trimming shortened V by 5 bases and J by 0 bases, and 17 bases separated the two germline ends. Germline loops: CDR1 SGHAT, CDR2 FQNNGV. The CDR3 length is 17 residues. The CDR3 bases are TGTGCCAGCAGCCCCCGGGGGAACCTAATAGCCAAAAACATTCAGTACTTC. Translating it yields CASSPRGNLIAKNIQYF.

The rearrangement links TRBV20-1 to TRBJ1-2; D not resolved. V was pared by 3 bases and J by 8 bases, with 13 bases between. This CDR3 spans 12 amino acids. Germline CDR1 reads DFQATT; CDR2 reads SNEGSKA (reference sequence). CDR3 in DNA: TGCAGTGCTAGTCGGCTGGGCCAGGGCTACACCTTC. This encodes CSASRLGQGYTF.